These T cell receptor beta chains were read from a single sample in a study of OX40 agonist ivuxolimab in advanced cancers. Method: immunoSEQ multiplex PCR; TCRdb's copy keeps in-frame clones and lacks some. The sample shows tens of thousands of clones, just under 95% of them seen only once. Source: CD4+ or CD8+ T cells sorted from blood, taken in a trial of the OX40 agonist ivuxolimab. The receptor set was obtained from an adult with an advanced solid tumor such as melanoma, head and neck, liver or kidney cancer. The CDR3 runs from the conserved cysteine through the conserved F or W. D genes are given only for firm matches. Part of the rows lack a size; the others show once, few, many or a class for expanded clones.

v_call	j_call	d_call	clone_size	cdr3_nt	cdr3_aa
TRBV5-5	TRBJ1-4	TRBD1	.	TGTGCCAGCAGCTCGGGACAGGTTTCTGAAAAACTGTTTTTT	CASSSGQVSEKLFF
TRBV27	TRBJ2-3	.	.	TGTGCCAGCAGTTTACTGGCCCGGAGGTATTCCACAGATACGCAGTATTTT	CASSLLARRYSTDTQYF
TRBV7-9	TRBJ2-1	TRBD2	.	TGTGCCAGCAGCTTACGGGGACTAGCGGACTATACCTACAATGAGCAGTTCTTC	CASSLRGLADYTYNEQFF
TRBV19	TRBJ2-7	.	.	TGTGCCAGTAGTATATCTTACGGAAGCTCCTACGAGCAGTACTTC	CASSISYGSSYEQYF
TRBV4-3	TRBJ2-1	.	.	TGCGCCAGCAGCCAAGCACAGTTGTCCTACAATGAGCAGTTCTTC	CASSQAQLSYNEQFF
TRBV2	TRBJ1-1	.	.	TGTGCCAGCAGTGCATCGACGTGGGTGAACACTGAAGCTTTCTTT	CASSASTWVNTEAFF
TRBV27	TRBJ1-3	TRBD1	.	TGTGCCAGCAGTTTATTCAGGGGGACAAACACCATATATTTT	CASSLFRGTNTIYF
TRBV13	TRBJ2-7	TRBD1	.	TGTGCCAGCAGCTTCGGCGGACAGGGACGCCACGAGCAGTACTTC	CASSFGGQGRHEQYF
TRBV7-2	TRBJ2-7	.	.	TGTGCCAGCAGCTTGACGGACTACGAGCAGTACTTC	CASSLTDYEQYF
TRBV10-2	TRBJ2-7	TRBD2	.	TGCGCCAGCAGTGCTCTAGCGGGCCACTCCTACGAGCAGTACTTC	CASSALAGHSYEQYF
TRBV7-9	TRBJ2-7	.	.	TGTGCCAGCAGCTTGGTCGGACGGACCTACGAGCAGTACTTC	CASSLVGRTYEQYF
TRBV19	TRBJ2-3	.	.	TGTGCCAGTAGTATAGGAGGGATCGATACGCAGTATTTT	CASSIGGIDTQYF
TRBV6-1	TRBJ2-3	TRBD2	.	TGTGCCAGCAGGGGCTTACTAGCGACTACAGATACGCAGTATTTT	CASRGLLATTDTQYF
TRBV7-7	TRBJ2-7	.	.	TGTGCCAGCAGCTTCGGGGACGGCTCCTACGAGCAGTACTTC	CASSFGDGSYEQYF
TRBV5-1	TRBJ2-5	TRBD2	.	TGCGCCAGCAGTGGGGCCGGGGGGGCAGCGGAGACCCAGTACTTC	CASSGAGGAAETQYF
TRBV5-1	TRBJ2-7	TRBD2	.	TGCGCCAGCAGCTCCTATCGGACTAGCGGGACCTACGAGCAGTACTTC	CASSSYRTSGTYEQYF
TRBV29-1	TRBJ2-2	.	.	TGCAGCGTTGAATCTATAACGGGGTGGGTTCCCGGGGAGCTGTTTTTT	CSVESITGWVPGELFF
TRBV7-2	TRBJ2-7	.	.	TGTGCCAGCAGCCCCGGGGATAAAGGCTACGAGCAGTACTTC	CASSPGDKGYEQYF
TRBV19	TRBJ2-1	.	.	TGTGCCAGTAGTATACCCGGAAGTGAGCAGTTCTTC	CASSIPGSEQFF
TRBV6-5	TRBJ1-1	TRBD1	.	TGTGCCAGCAGTCGTCAGGGGGCTCTGAACACTGAAGCTTTCTTT	CASSRQGALNTEAFF
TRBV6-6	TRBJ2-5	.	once	TGTGCCAGCAGTTACGGAGAGACCCAGTACTTC	CASSYGETQYF
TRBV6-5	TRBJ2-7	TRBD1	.	TGTGCCAGCACCCTAACAGGGGAGTCCTACGAGCAGTACTTC	CASTLTGESYEQYF
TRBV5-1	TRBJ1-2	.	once	TGCGCCAGCAGCGAACCGACTGCCTATTTTTTCTATGGCTACACCTTC	CASSEPTAYFFYGYTF
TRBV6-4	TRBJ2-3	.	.	TGTGCCAGCAGTGACTCGGGTACGGGCTCAGATACGCAGTATTTT	CASSDSGTGSDTQYF
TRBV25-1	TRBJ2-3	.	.	TGTGCCAGCAGTGAAAGGGGAGATACGCAGTATTTT	CASSERGDTQYF
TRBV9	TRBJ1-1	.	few	TGTGCCAGCAGCGTAGAAGGGTTAAACACTGAAGCTTTCTTT	CASSVEGLNTEAFF